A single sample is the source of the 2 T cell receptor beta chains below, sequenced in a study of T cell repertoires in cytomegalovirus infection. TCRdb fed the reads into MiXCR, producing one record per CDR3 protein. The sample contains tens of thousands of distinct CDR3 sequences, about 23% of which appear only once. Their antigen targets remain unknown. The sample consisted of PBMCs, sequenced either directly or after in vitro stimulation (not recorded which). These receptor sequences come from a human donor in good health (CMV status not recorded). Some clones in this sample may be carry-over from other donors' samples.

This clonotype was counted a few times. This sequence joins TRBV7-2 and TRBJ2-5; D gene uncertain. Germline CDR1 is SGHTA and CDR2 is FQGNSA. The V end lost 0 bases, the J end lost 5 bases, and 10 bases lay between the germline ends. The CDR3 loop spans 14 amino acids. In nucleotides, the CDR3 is TGTGCCAGCAGCTTAGCTGTGTTGTGGGAGACCCAGTACTTC. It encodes CASSLAVLWETQYF. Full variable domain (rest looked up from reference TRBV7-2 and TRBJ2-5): GAGVSQSPSNKVTEKGKDVELRCDPISGHTALYWYRQSLGQGLEFLIYFQGNSAPDKSGLPSDRFSAERTGGSVSTLTIQRTQQEDSAVYLCASSLAVLWETQYFGPGTRLLVL.

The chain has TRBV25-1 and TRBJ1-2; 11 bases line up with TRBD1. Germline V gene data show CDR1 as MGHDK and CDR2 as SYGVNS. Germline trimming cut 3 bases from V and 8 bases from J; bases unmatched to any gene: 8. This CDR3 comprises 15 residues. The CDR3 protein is CASSDRGQGARGYTF. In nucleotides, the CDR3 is TGTGCCAGCAGTGATAGAGGACAGGGGGCTAGGGGCTACACCTTC.